The 24 T cell receptor beta chains in this list originate from one sample, sequenced in a study of low-dose radiotherapy and immunotherapy resistance in tumors. Time point defined: before trial treatment. With TRAV- and TRBV-specific primers, first-strand cDNA was made, covering the alpha and beta chains. A constant-region primer paired with the V-primer adapter amplified TCRs over about 20 PCR cycles. TCRdb analysed the reads with MiXCR anew, one entry per CDR3 protein. The sample lists under 70,000 distinct CDR3 sequences; around 27% were seen once. The sequencing here drew on PBMCs, taken before treatment. The source is a male donor with prostate cancer.

The CDR3 bases are TGTGCCAGCAGCTACAACGCTCAGGGGGGACTGTTTTTT. This gives the protein CASSYNAQGGLFF. The chain carries TRBV7-2 and TRBJ1-4, with 7 bases identical to TRBD1. There are 13 residues in the CDR3. Germline loops: CDR1 SGHTA, CDR2 FQGNSA. The V and J ends lost 4 bases and 13 bases, in that order; junction bases with no gene match: 9.

This clonotype was recorded at least ten times. The chain employs TRBV28 and TRBJ2-7; D is unresolved. The germline CDR1 and CDR2 sequences are MDHEN and SYDVKM. Trimming cost V 8 bases and J 2 bases, with 19 bases left between them. The CDR3 sequence is 15 residues long. The CDR3 is CASVKSRPGAYEQYF. For the CDR3, the DNA is TGTGCCAGCGTCAAGTCCCGGCCAGGAGCCTACGAGCAGTACTTC.

The genes are TRBV12-3 or TRBV12-4 and TRBJ1-5; 7 bases map to TRBD1. V lost 6 bases to trimming and J lost 3 bases; unmatched junction nucleotides: 8. This CDR3 is 15 amino acids long. CDR3 in amino acids: CASSPVRGNNQPQHF. The DNA of the CDR3 is TGTGCCAGCAGCCCGGTCAGGGGGAACAATCAGCCCCAGCATTTT.

V gene TRBV6-2 or TRBV6-3 combines with J gene TRBJ1-1; D gene ambiguous. The CDR3 is 11 residues long. The germline V gene encodes CDR1 MNHEY and CDR2 SVGEGT. Trimming removed 5 bases at V and 4 bases at J, with 5 bases between. In DNA, the CDR3 is TGTGCCAGCAGTGGAGTCACTGAAGCTTTCTTT. As protein: CASSGVTEAFF.

The rearrangement joins TRBV5-1 to TRBJ2-3; 15 nucleotides align to TRBD2. The germline V gene encodes CDR1 SGHRS and CDR2 YFSETQ. The CDR3 spans 15 residues. The V gene end was trimmed by 2 bases and the J gene end by 11 bases; junction bases not matched to a gene: 6. In nucleotides, the CDR3 is TGCGCCAGCAGCTTCGGGACTAGCGGGGGGAATGAGCAGTATTTT. This codes for CASSFGTSGGNEQYF.

The chain joins TRBV5-1 to TRBJ2-3; 10 nucleotides line up with TRBD2. Germline V lookup: CDR1 SGHRS, CDR2 YFSETQ. Germline trimming cut 3 bases from V and 2 bases from J; bases unmatched to any gene: 6. CDR3 length: 16 residues. The DNA of the CDR3 is TGCGCCAGCAGCTCCGGGACTAGCGAGTACACAGATACGCAGTATTTT. This sequence encodes CASSSGTSEYTDTQYF.

This clonotype has ten or more counts. The gene calls are TRBV4-2 and TRBJ2-7; 10 nucleotides agree with TRBD2. V lost 6 bases and J lost 4; bases outside the gene matches: 3. Germline-derived CDR1 and CDR2 are LGHNA and YNFKEQ. The CDR3 contains 13 residues. In DNA form, the CDR3 reads TGTGCCAGCAGTCCTAGCGGGGGTTACGAGCAGTACTTC. Protein sequence: CASSPSGGYEQYF.

This clonotype was detected ten times or more. The rearrangement joins TRBV6-2 or TRBV6-3 to TRBJ1-1; perhaps TRBD1 as D (5 bases). Germline CDR1 reads MNHEY; CDR2 reads SVGEGT. V dropped 6 bases and J dropped 4 bases, with 15 bases sitting between them. This CDR3 spans 14 amino acids. The CDR3 loop reads CASRNGAGGTEAFF. Written as DNA, the CDR3 is TGTGCCAGCAGAAACGGCGCGGGGGGCACTGAAGCTTTCTTT.

Here the CDR3 DNA reads TGTGCCAGCAGCTACCCACAGGGGTATGAGGGCAATGAGCAGTTCTTC. Its translation is CASSYPQGYEGNEQFF. The chain employs TRBV5-4 and TRBJ2-1, with 7 nucleotides matching TRBD1. The CDR3 is 16 amino acids. In germline, CDR1 is SGHNT, CDR2 YYREEE (reference sequence). V dropped 3 bases and J dropped 6; count of bases not matched to a gene: 12.

The CDR3 nucleotides are TGTGCCACCAGAACCCGTGGACAGGAGAATTACGAGCAGTACTTC. Amino acids: CATRTRGQENYEQYF. The V call is TRBV19, the J call TRBJ2-7, with 7 bases matching TRBD1. The CDR3 sequence is 15 residues long. The germline V gene has CDR1 LNHDA and CDR2 SQIVND (reference sequence). J was trimmed by 4 bases and V by 10 bases; bases with no gene match: 16.

Many counts were recorded for this clonotype. The gene calls are TRBV28 and TRBJ2-2; 15 positions match TRBD2. With V trimmed by 6 bases and J by 6 bases, 8 bases remained unmatched. CDR3 length: 17 amino acids. The germline CDR1 and CDR2 sequences are MDHEN and SYDVKM. CDR3 region: CASRWTSGRAGPGELFF. In nucleotides, the CDR3 is TGTGCCAGCAGATGGACTAGCGGGAGGGCCGGCCCCGGGGAGCTGTTTTTT.

This clonotype was counted only a few times. J is TRBJ2-7 and V is TRBV13, with D tentatively TRBD1 or TRBD2 (7 bases each). With 5 bases removed from V and 6 bases from J, the gap between germline ends came to 26 bases. The CDR3 is made up of 17 amino acids. In germline, CDR1 is PRHDT, CDR2 FYEKMQ (reference sequence). CDR3 sequence: CASSTRRFRGGSGEQYF. The CDR3 bases are TGTGCCAGCAGCACTAGAAGGTTCAGGGGGGGGTCCGGCGAGCAGTACTTC.

Ten or more counts support this clonotype. The chain uses TRBV6-1 and TRBJ2-7; D possibly matches TRBD1 or TRBD2 (5 bases each). Germline V gives CDR1 MNHNS, CDR2 SASEGT. V was clipped by 8 bases and J by 2 bases, with 19 bases between them. The CDR3 is 15 residues long. CDR3 sequence: CASQSNMGRTYEQYF. DNA for the CDR3: TGTGCCAGCCAATCAAATATGGGACGGACCTACGAGCAGTACTTC.

The table lists this clonotype with many counts. V gene TRBV10-2 combines with J gene TRBJ2-3; 7 bases match TRBD2. CDR3 length equals 14 residues. V was pared by 4 bases and J by 1 base, with 2 bases of the junction left unmatched. Germline values: CDR1 WSHSY, CDR2 SAAADI. CDR3 sequence: CASSASGRTDTQYF. DNA of the CDR3: TGCGCCAGCAGTGCTAGCGGACGCACAGATACGCAGTATTTT.

This clonotype has a handful of counts. Here the CDR3 DNA reads TGTGCCAGCAGCCAAGATGTGCCGCCCATCCTCAATGAGCAGTTCTTC. Amino acid sequence: CASSQDVPPILNEQFF. The chain employs TRBV3-1 and TRBJ2-1; no clear D. Germline assignment: CDR1 LGHDT and CDR2 YNNKEL (reference sequence). This CDR3 is 16 amino acids long. V shed 0 bases and J shed 6 bases, with 15 bases lying between them.

At least ten counts were recorded for this clonotype. V and J are TRBV20-1 and TRBJ2-7, with D possibly being TRBD1 or TRBD2 (5 bases each). The CDR3 consists of 16 residues. Deletions cut 0 bases from V and 2 bases from J, with 17 bases between. Per the germline V gene, CDR1 is DFQATT and CDR2 is SNEGSKA (reference sequence). CDR3 DNA sequence: TGCAGTGCTAGAGATAGGAGGCAGGGTATGACCTACGAGCAGTACTTC. Translation: CSARDRRQGMTYEQYF.

This clonotype was recorded at least ten times. The gene calls are TRBV3-1 and TRBJ2-1; 10 nucleotides match TRBD2. Trimming at V came to 0 bases and at J to 6 bases, leaving 5 bases not matched to a gene. The CDR3 is made up of 16 amino acids. CDR1 is LGHDT and CDR2 is YNNKEL in the germline V gene (reference sequence). The CDR3 nucleotides read TGTGCCAGCAGCCAAGAGCGCCTAGCGGGAGTCAATGAGCAGTTCTTC. Amino acids: CASSQERLAGVNEQFF.

This clonotype was picked up many times. The chain links TRBV5-1 to TRBJ1-1, with 9 bases that match TRBD1. The CDR3 contains 13 residues. V lost 4 bases, J lost 6 bases, and 4 bases stayed unmatched. Germline assignment: CDR1 SGHRS and CDR2 YFSETQ. The CDR3 DNA reads as TGCGCCAGCAGCCCAGGGGACAGGGCTGAAGCTTTCTTT. Translation gives CASSPGDRAEAFF.

In this sample, this clonotype turned up many times. The J gene is TRBJ2-1, the V gene TRBV10-3, with 7 bases fitting TRBD2. Germline CDR1 reads ENHRY; CDR2 reads SYGVKD. J gave up 4 bases and V 9 bases, and 9 bases lay outside the gene matches. This CDR3 is built from 14 residues. The CDR3 spells CAISAGVVYNEQFF. Written as DNA, the CDR3 is TGTGCCATTTCTGCGGGAGTAGTATACAATGAGCAGTTCTTC.

This clonotype has ten or more counts. The chain recombines TRBV6-2 or TRBV6-3 with TRBJ2-2; 11 bases align to TRBD1. With V trimmed by 6 bases and J by 4 bases, 4 bases remained unmatched. CDR1 MNHEY and CDR2 SVGEGT come from the germline V gene. This CDR3 comprises 15 residues. The CDR3 coding sequence is TGTGCCAGCAGCCGAGGGACAGGGGGCACCGGGGAGCTGTTTTTT. Its translation: CASSRGTGGTGELFF.

This clonotype was picked up many times. The chain carries TRBV6-2 or TRBV6-3 and TRBJ2-1, with a possible D match to TRBD1 (6 bases). The CDR3 length is 16 residues. Per the germline V gene, CDR1 is MNHEY and CDR2 is SVGEGT. V was cut by 5 bases and J by 6 bases, with 20 bases left in between. The chain's CDR3 is CASSVIGAVRGNEQFF. Here the CDR3 DNA reads TGTGCCAGCAGTGTTATCGGGGCCGTCAGGGGCAATGAGCAGTTCTTC.

Comment on this clonotype: No DNA is shown, since the ends of the CDR3 on it are uncertain; the CDR3 is the one TCRdb lists. The CDR3 loop is CASSRDTANTGELFFF. The chain recombines TRBV12-3 or TRBV12-4 with TRBJ2-2; TRBD1 is taken as the D call from the table, unchecked against the DNA. The CDR3 region is 16 residues in length, termini included.

A single count supports this clonotype. The V and J genes are TRBV6-2 or TRBV6-3 and TRBJ1-1; D remains unclear. Germline V gene lookup returns CDR1 MNHEY and CDR2 SVGEGT. The CDR3 covers 13 residues. V lost 5 bases to trimming and J lost 2 bases, with 9 bases between them. The CDR3 bases are TGTGCCAGCAGTGGAGGCACAAACACTGAAGCTTTCTTT. Translation gives CASSGGTNTEAFF.

This clonotype occurred many times. The chain uses TRBV13 and TRBJ1-5; 8 bases agree with TRBD1. The V segment lost 6 bases and the J segment 6 bases; nucleotides outside the gene matches: 4. Germline CDR1 and CDR2: PRHDT and FYEKMQ (reference sequence). The length of the CDR3 is 13 residues. CDR3 region: CASSAGGGQPQHF. The CDR3, as DNA: TGTGCCAGCAGTGCAGGGGGCGGTCAGCCCCAGCATTTT.